This record covers a single TCR beta chain. Under the authors' procedure: The authors estimated nucleated cell counts from reference gene primer amplification. TCRdb's table, derived via immunoSEQ multiplex PCR, lists solely in-frame clones and lacks some. V and J calls and clone size are given by that table; D and trimming were obtained from the DNA. The table shows approximately 150,000 clones, with about 89% occurring only once. The germline CDR1 and CDR2 sequences are LNHNV and YYDKDF (reference sequence). This CDR3 spans 15 amino acids. V was shortened by 8 bases and J by 4 bases, with 17 bases between the two germline ends. The data derive from a study of blood T cell repertoires in COVID-19. Overall study: Nucleic acid was either cDNA or gDNA, and it came from T cells, B-cell-depleted T cells, or PBMCs.

Participants came from some 23 US areas, aged roughly 18 to 89 years. Cohorts were determined from participant-reported clinical history. This clonotype originated in a man aged 60 to 69 who had recovered from COVID-19. This chain links TRBV15 with TRBJ2-2; weak D call: TRBD1 (5 bases). Sequencing was done on a sample of PBMCs or T cells enriched from blood (not recorded which). The CDR3 loop reads CATGSAGPITGELFF. Here the CDR3 DNA reads TGTGCCACCGGTTCCGCAGGGCCGATCACCGGGGAGCTGTTTTTT.